This entry concerns a single T cell receptor (beta chain). Its antigen is not known. The data were taken from a study of CD8 T cells in ankylosing spondylitis. Study-wide points: Blood of patients with ankylosing spondylitis appeared to be characterized by a TCR beta motif of eight highly homologous variants.

TCRdb re-called the 5' RACE reads with MiXCR, one entry per CDR3 protein. Altogether 300,000 to 400,000 distinct CDR3 sequences are present, around 22% being singletons, with the ten largest covering about 15%. The CDR3 sequence is 17 residues long. V gave up 2 bases and J gave up 3 bases, with 20 bases separating them. The sequenced material came from blood, either unsorted or a sorted T cell fraction (not recorded which). This receptor was taken from a male donor with ankylosing spondylitis. This chain links TRBV12-3 or TRBV12-4 with TRBJ2-7; perhaps TRBD2 as D (5 bases). DNA of the CDR3: TGTGCCAGCAGTTTAACGGCTGGCTGGCGGGCTGACTACGAGCAGTACTTC. It translates to CASSLTAGWRADYEQYF.